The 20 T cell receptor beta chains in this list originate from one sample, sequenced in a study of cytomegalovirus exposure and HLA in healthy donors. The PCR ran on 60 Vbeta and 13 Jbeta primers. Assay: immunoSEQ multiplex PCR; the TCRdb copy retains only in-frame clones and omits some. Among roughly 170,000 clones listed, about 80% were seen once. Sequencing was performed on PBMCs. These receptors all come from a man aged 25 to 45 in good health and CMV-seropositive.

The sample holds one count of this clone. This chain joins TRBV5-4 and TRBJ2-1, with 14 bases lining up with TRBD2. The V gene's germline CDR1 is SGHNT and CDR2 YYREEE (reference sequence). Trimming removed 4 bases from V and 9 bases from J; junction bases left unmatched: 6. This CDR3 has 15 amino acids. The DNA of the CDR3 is TGTGCCAGCAGCGTGACTAGCGGGAGGGCGGGTGAGCAGTTCTTC. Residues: CASSVTSGRAGEQFF.

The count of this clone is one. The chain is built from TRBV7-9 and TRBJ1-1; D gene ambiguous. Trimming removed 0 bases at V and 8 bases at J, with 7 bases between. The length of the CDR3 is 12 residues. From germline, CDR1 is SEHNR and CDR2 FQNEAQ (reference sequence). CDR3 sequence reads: CASSLAGREAFF. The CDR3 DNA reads TGTGCCAGCAGCTTAGCGGGCAGAGAAGCTTTCTTT.

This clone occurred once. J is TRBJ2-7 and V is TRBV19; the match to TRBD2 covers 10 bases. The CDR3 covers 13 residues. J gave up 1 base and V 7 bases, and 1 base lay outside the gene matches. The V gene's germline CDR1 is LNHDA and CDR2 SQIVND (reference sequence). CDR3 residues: CASKLAGSYEQYF. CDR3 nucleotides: TGTGCCAGTAAACTAGCGGGATCCTACGAGCAGTACTTC.

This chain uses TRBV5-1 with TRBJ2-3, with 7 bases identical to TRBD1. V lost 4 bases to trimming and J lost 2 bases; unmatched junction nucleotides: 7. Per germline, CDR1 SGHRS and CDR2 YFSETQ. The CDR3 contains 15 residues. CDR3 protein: CASSISGGYTDTQYF. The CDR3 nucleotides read TGCGCCAGCAGCATATCAGGGGGTTACACAGATACGCAGTATTTT.

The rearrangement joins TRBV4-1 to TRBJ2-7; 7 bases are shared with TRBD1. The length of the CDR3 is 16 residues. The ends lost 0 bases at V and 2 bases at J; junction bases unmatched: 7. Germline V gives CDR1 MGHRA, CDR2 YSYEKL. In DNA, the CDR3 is TGCGCCAGCAGCCAAGAAAAACAGGGGAGTACCTACGAGCAGTACTTC. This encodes CASSQEKQGSTYEQYF.

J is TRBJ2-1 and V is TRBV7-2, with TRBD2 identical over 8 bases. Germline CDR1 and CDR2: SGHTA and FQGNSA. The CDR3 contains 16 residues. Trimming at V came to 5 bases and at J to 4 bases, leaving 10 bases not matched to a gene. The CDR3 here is CASSREGGANYNEQFF. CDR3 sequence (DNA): TGTGCCAGCAGCCGGGAGGGCGGGGCTAATTACAATGAGCAGTTCTTC.

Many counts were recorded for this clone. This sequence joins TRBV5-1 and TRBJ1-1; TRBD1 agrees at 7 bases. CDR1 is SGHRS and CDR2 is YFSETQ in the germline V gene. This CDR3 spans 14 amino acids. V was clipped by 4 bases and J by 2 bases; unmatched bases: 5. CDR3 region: CASSGTAQNTEAFF. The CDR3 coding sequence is TGCGCCAGCAGCGGGACAGCTCAAAACACTGAAGCTTTCTTT.

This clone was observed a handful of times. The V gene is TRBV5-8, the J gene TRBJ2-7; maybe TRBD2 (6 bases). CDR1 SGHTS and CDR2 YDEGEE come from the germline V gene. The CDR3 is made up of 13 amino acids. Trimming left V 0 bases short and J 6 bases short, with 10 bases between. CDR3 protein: CASSLVLASEQYF. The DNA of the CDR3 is TGTGCCAGCAGCTTGGTTCTAGCGAGCGAGCAGTACTTC. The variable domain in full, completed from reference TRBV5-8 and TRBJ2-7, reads EAGVTQSPTHLIKTRGQQATLRCSPISGHTSVYWYQQALGLGLQFLLWYDEGEERNRGNFPPRFSGRQFPNYSSELNVNALELEDSALYLCASSLVLASEQYFGPGTRLTVT.

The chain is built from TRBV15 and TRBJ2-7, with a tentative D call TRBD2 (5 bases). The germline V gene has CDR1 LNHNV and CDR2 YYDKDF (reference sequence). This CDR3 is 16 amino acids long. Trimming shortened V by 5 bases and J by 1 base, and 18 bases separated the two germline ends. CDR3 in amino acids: CATSLGRARWSYEQYF. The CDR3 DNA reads TGTGCCACCAGCCTCGGGCGGGCGAGATGGTCCTACGAGCAGTACTTC.

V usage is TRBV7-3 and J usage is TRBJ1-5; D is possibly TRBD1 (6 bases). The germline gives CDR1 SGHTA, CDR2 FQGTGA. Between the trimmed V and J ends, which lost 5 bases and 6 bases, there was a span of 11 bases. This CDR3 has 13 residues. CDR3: CASSPGRGQPQHF. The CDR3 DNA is TGTGCCAGCAGCCCGGGCAGGGGTCAGCCCCAGCATTTT.

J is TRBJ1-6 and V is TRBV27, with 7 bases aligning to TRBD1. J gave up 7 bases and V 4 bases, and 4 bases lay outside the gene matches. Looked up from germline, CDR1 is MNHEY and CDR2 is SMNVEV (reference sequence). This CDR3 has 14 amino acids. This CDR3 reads CASSWTGSNSPLHF. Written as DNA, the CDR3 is TGTGCCAGCAGTTGGACAGGTAGCAATTCACCCCTCCACTTT.

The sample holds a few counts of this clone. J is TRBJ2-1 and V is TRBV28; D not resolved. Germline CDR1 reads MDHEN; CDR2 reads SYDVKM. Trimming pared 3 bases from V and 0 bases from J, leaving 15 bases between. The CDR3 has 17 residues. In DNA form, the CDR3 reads TGTGCCAGCAGTTTGGTGATTTTCGAGAGCTCCTACAATGAGCAGTTCTTC. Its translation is CASSLVIFESSYNEQFF.

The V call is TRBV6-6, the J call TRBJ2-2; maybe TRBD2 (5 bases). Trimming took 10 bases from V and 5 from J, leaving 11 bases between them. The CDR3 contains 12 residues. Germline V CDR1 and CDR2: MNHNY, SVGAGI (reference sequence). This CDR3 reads CAIKPGTGELFF. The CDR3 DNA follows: TGTGCCATCAAGCCGGGAACCGGGGAGCTGTTTTTT.

The CDR3 loop reads CASSRATEINYGYTF. The DNA of the CDR3 is TGCGCCAGCAGCAGAGCGACAGAGATTAACTATGGCTACACCTTC. This chain connects TRBV5-1 to TRBJ1-2, with D possibly matching TRBD1 (5 bases). Germline assignment: CDR1 SGHRS and CDR2 YFSETQ. The CDR3 loop spans 15 amino acids. V lost 4 bases to trimming and J lost 1 base, with 14 bases between them. Complete variable domain (other parts from reference TRBV5-1 and TRBJ1-2): KAGVTQTPRYLIKTRGQQVTLSCSPISGHRSVSWYQQTPGQGLQFLFEYFSETQRNKGNFPGRFSGRQFSNSRSEMNVSTLELGDSALYLCASSRATEINYGYTFGSGTRLTVV.

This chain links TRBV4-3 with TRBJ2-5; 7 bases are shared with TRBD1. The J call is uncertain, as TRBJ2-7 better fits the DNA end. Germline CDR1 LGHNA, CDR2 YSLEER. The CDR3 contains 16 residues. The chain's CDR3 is CASSQGAGTVSYEQYF. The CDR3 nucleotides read TGCGCCAGCAGCCAAGGCGCCGGGACAGTCTCCTACGAGCAGTACTTC.

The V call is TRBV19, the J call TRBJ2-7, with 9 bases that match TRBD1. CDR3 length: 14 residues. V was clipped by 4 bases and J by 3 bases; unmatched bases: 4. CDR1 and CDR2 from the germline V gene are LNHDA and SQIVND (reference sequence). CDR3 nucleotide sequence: TGTGCCAGTAGTACCGGGACAGGGTTCTACGAGCAGTACTTC. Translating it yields CASSTGTGFYEQYF.

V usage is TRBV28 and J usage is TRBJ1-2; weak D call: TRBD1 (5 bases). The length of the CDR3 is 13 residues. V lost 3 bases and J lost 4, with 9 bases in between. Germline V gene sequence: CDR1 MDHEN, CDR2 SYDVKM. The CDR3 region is CASSLQGGYGYTF. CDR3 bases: TGTGCCAGCAGTTTGCAGGGAGGCTATGGCTACACCTTC.

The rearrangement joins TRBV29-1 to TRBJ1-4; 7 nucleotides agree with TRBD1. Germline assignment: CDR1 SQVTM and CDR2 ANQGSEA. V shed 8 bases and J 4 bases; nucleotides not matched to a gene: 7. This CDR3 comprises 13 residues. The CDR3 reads CSSRDSLNEKLFF. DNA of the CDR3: TGCAGCTCCCGGGACAGCCTTAATGAAAAACTGTTTTTT.

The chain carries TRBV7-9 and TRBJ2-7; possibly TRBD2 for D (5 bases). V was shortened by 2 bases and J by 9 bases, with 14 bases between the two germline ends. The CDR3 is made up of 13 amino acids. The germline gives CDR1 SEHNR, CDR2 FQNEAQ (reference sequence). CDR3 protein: CASSLSDSPWQYF. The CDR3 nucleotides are TGTGCCAGCAGCTTATCGGACTCCCCCTGGCAGTACTTC.

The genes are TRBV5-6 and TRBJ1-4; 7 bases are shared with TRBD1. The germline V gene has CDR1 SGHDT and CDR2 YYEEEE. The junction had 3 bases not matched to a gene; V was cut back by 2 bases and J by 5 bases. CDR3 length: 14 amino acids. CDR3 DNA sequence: TGTGCCAGCAGCTTTACAGGGGTCAATGAAAAACTGTTTTTT. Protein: CASSFTGVNEKLFF.